These 13 T cell receptor beta chains share one sample of origin, sequenced in a study of blood T cell repertoires in COVID-19. Sequenced by immunoSEQ multiplex PCR; TCRdb stores in-frame clones only, minus some. The sample has some 90,000 clones, around 88% seen once; the top ten hold approximately 19%. Material for sequencing was peripheral blood. These receptors all come from a woman aged 80 or older with acute or convalescent COVID-19.

This clone was counted many times. CDR3 bases: TGTGCCAGCAGCTCCCCCGGCGGCGCAACTAATGAAAAACTGTTTTTT. Translation: CASSSPGGATNEKLFF. The V and J genes are TRBV7-9 and TRBJ1-4; D is uncertain. The V end was cut by 4 bases, the J end by 0 bases, with 12 bases between. The length of the CDR3 is 16 residues. The germline V gene encodes CDR1 SEHNR and CDR2 FQNEAQ (reference sequence).

The chain carries TRBV27 and TRBJ1-2, with D possibly matching TRBD1 (6 bases). Trimming stripped 7 bases from V and 8 bases from J, with 17 bases between. This CDR3 has 13 amino acids. CDR1 is MNHEY and CDR2 is SMNVEV in the germline V gene (reference sequence). The CDR3 is CASTGTGQGGYTF. DNA for the CDR3: TGTGCCAGCACCGGAACAGGGCAGGGAGGCTACACCTTC.

With respect to this clone: The same CDR3 is also encoded by other DNA sequences in this sample. This CDR3 is CASSQRDSYNEQFF. Here the CDR3 DNA reads TGTGCCAGCAGCCAGCGGGACAGCTACAATGAGCAGTTCTTC. The chain links TRBV3-1 (or the pseudogene TRBV3-2) to TRBJ2-1, with a possible D match to TRBD1 (7 bases). The V gene's germline CDR1 is LGHDT and CDR2 YNNKEL (reference sequence). The CDR3 is 14 amino acids. Trimming took off 3 bases at V and 3 bases at J, with 9 bases between the two ends.

This chain uses TRBV6-5 with TRBJ1-2, with TRBD1 matching over 8 bases. The CDR3 consists of 15 residues. After removal of 1 base from V and 7 bases from J, the junction contained 8 bases not matched to a gene. The germline gives CDR1 MNHEY, CDR2 SVGAGI. The CDR3 sequence is CASSYYPQGARGYTF. The CDR3 region has the DNA TGTGCCAGCAGTTACTATCCTCAGGGGGCGCGTGGCTACACCTTC.

The chain recombines TRBV10-2 with TRBJ2-5; 7 bases map to TRBD1. The CDR3 is 13 amino acids. The germline gives CDR1 WSHSY, CDR2 SAAADI. Trimming took 4 bases from V and 1 from J; bases not matched to a gene: 0. The chain's CDR3 is CASSGTGQETQYF. In DNA, the CDR3 is TGCGCCAGCAGTGGGACAGGCCAAGAGACCCAGTACTTC.

The rearrangement links TRBV3-1 (or the pseudogene TRBV3-2) to TRBJ2-5; D unresolved. CDR1 is LGHDT, CDR2 YNNKEL, per germline (reference sequence). The V end lost 2 bases, the J end lost 1 base, and 2 bases lay between the germline ends. The CDR3 length is 12 residues. This CDR3 is CASSQLQETQYF. For the CDR3, the DNA is TGTGCCAGCAGCCAACTCCAAGAGACCCAGTACTTC.

This chain links TRBV6-1 with TRBJ2-3; TRBD2 agrees at 10 bases. Germline V gives CDR1 MNHNS, CDR2 SASEGT. With 1 base clipped from V and 4 bases from J, the junction kept 2 bases outside the gene matches. The CDR3 extends over 15 amino acids. The CDR3 reads CASSEESGGADTQYF. The CDR3 DNA follows: TGTGCCAGCAGTGAAGAGAGCGGGGGGGCAGATACGCAGTATTTT.

The gene calls are TRBV14 and TRBJ2-7, with 10 bases identical to TRBD1. CDR1 is SGHDN and CDR2 is FVKESK in the germline V gene. CDR3 length equals 15 residues. V gave up 3 bases and J gave up 2 bases; unmatched junction bases: 4. The CDR3 DNA is TGTGCCAGCAGCCACCTGGGACAGGGGACCTACGAGCAGTACTTC. The encoded protein is CASSHLGQGTYEQYF.

The chain carries TRBV21-1 and TRBJ1-1; the table's D call of TRBD1 was not tested on the DNA. TRBV21-1 is designated a pseudogene. The CDR3 runs 18 residues. The CDR3: CASSKEEGDREKNTEAFF. The CDR3 DNA reads as TGTGCCAGCAGCAAAGAGGAAGGGGACAGGGAAAAGAACACTGAAGCTTTCTTT.

The gene calls are TRBV6-5 and TRBJ1-1; no clear D. Germline CDR1 is MNHEY and CDR2 is SVGAGI. The CDR3 has 14 residues. Trimming stripped 0 bases from V and 1 base from J, with 6 bases between. CDR3 sequence reads: CASSYSSQNTEAFF. CDR3 in DNA: TGTGCCAGCAGTTACTCGAGCCAGAACACTGAAGCTTTCTTT.

The CDR3, as DNA: TGCGCCAGCAGCTTGCAGGGGGTAGCTTTCTTT. Its translation is CASSLQGVAFF. This chain uses TRBV5-1 with TRBJ1-1, with 7 bases matching TRBD1. CDR1 and CDR2 (germline): SGHRS, YFSETQ. Trimming removed 1 base from V and 10 bases from J; junction bases left unmatched: 1. The CDR3 has 11 residues.

The V call is TRBV2, the J call TRBJ1-6, with D maybe TRBD1 (5 bases). Germline V gene lookup returns CDR1 SNHLY and CDR2 FYNNEI. V dropped 4 bases and J dropped 4 bases, with 8 bases sitting between them. This CDR3 is built from 14 residues. CDR3 DNA sequence: TGTGCCAGCAGTGCGGGGGTTTATAATTCACCCCTCCACTTT. Amino acid sequence: CASSAGVYNSPLHF.

The chain joins TRBV5-8 to TRBJ1-1; D is perhaps TRBD1 (6 bases). V was clipped by 0 bases and J by 1 base, with 16 bases between them. The CDR3 covers 17 residues. CDR1 and CDR2 from the germline V gene are SGHTS and YDEGEE. CDR3 nucleotide sequence: TGTGCCAGCAGCTTGGGCTGGGGGCGAAGGACGAACACTGAAGCTTTCTTT. Translation: CASSLGWGRRTNTEAFF. Drawing the rest from reference TRBV5-8 and TRBJ1-1, the complete variable domain is EAGVTQSPTHLIKTRGQQATLRCSPISGHTSVYWYQQALGLGLQFLLWYDEGEERNRGNFPPRFSGRQFPNYSSELNVNALELEDSALYLCASSLGWGRRTNTEAFFGQGTRLTVV.